The clone carrying this T cell receptor beta chain was counted at least ten times. Its antigen is still unknown. The record originates from a study of T cells in Graves' hyperthyroidism and ophthalmopathy. Overall study: Any treatment followed the collection of peripheral blood at initial diagnosis. Whole-study findings and limits: In the blood, most expanded thyroid clonotypes above 0.001 appeared as well. Ophthalmopathy could be told apart from stable hyperthyroidism with a 13 V-J model.

CDR1 and CDR2 (germline): MDHEN, SYDVKM. The CDR3 sequence is 19 residues long. Trimming stripped 3 bases from V and 1 base from J, with 22 bases between. Each patient was aged 18 to 65 and had newly diagnosed hyperthyroidism of under 2 months' duration. Researchers amplified the TCR beta CDR3 regions from RNA transcripts. First-round RT-PCR of the TCR CDR3 relied on the HTBI primer set. TCRdb called the multiplex PCR reads again in MiXCR, with one record for every CDR3 protein. The table shows about 560,000 distinct CDR3 sequences, with roughly 17% occurring only once. Input material: blood. The chain employs TRBV28 and TRBJ2-4; perhaps TRBD1 as D (6 bases). This TCR was sampled from a woman between 18 and 29 years old with Graves' hyperthyroidism. The CDR3 loop is CASSFLAWGQGDAKNIQYF. The CDR3, as DNA: TGTGCCAGCAGTTTTTTGGCCTGGGGGCAGGGAGATGCCAAAAACATTCAGTACTTC. Supplemented by reference TRBV28 and TRBJ2-4, the full variable domain reads DVKVTQSSRYLVKRTGEKVFLECVQDMDHENMFWYRQDPGLGLRLIYFSYDVKMKEKGDIPEGYSVSREKKERFSLILESASTNQTSMYLCASSFLAWGQGDAKNIQYFGAGTRLSVL.